The clone carrying this TCR beta chain was observed a single time. No antigen is known for it. From germline, CDR1 is LNHNV and CDR2 YYDKDF (reference sequence). V gave up 0 bases and J gave up 6 bases, with 8 bases separating them. There are 14 residues in the CDR3. The data were taken from a study of identifying expanded T cells in peripheral blood. Study-wide points: Variance in clone template counts between approximately two-week samples significantly increased with total template count across all healthy donors. About 1.2 clones differed between technical replicates, versus approximately 17 and 20 over time.

No infections or other immune events were documented during collection. Profiling relied on immunoSEQ multiplex PCR, and the TCRdb table lists in-frame clones only, not all of them. The sample yields some 65,000 clones, roughly four fifths seen once. The V gene is TRBV15, the J gene TRBJ2-2; D unclear. The material sequenced was blood. The receptor's source is a person aged 18-69 years in good health. CDR3 sequence: CATSRDLRAGELFF. The CDR3 DNA reads TGTGCCACCAGCAGAGATCTACGTGCCGGGGAGCTGTTTTTT.